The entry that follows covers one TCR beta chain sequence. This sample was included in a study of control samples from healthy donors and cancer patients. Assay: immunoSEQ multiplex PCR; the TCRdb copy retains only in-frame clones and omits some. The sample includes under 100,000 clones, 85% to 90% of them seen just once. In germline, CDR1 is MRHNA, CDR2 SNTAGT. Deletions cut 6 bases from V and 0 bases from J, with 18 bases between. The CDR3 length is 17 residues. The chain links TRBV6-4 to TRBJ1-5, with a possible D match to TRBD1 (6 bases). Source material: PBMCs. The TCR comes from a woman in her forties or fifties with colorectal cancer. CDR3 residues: CASRTGGRNYSNQPQHF. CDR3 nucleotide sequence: TGTGCCAGCAGGACAGGAGGGCGGAATTATAGCAATCAGCCCCAGCATTTT.